These 25 T cell receptor beta chains came from one sample sequenced in a study of blood T cells in healthy people across ages. Together with a sample-barcoded 5' primer, a J-beta primer mix was included in a second PCR lasting 7 to 11 cycles. Using its own MiXCR run on the 5' RACE reads, TCRdb lists one record per CDR3 protein. In the table there are around 400,000 distinct CDR3 sequences, 45% to 60% of which are singletons. The sequencing input was blood. These receptors were taken from a man aged 60 to 69 in good health.

V gene TRBV18 combines with J gene TRBJ2-5; a possible D gene is TRBD2 (5 bases). V was trimmed by 2 bases and J by 2 bases, leaving 9 bases between them. The CDR3 sequence is 14 residues long. From germline, CDR1 is KGHSH and CDR2 LQKENI. CDR3 sequence (DNA): TGTGCCAGCTCACCATGGGAGCGGCAAGAGACCCAGTACTTC. Amino acids: CASSPWERQETQYF.

CDR3 sequence (DNA): TGTGCCAGCGTAGTGGTAGGGGGTCCCTACGAGCAGTACTTC. Translated, it gives CASVVVGGPYEQYF. This chain joins TRBV2 and TRBJ2-4; possible D gene TRBD1, 6 bases. The J call could be wrong; TRBJ2-7 is a better fit for the DNA end. The CDR3 consists of 14 residues. From germline, CDR1 is SNHLY and CDR2 FYNNEI.

CDR3 protein: CASSFAGGAGNEQFF. The CDR3 region has the DNA TGTGCCAGCAGTTTCGCCGGGGGGGCCGGGAATGAGCAGTTCTTC. This sequence joins TRBV6-2 or TRBV6-3 and TRBJ2-1, with 8 bases identical to TRBD2. The J segment lost 7 bases and the V segment lost 4 bases, leaving 9 bases of the junction unmatched. The CDR3 spans 15 residues. Germline V gene lookup returns CDR1 MNHEY and CDR2 SVGEGT.

The chain links TRBV11-2 to TRBJ2-1; 8 nucleotides line up with TRBD2. Germline CDR1 is SGHAT and CDR2 is FQNNGV. This CDR3 spans 18 amino acids. With V trimmed by 1 base and J by 0 bases, 8 bases remained unmatched. In DNA, the CDR3 is TGTGCCAGCAGCTTAGCCCTGCTCGCGGGGGGCTCCTACAATGAGCAGTTCTTC. It translates to CASSLALLAGGSYNEQFF. Based on the CDR3 plus reference TRBV11-2 and TRBJ2-1, the full variable domain is EAGVAQSPRYKIIEKRQSVAFWCNPISGHATLYWYQQILGQGPKLLIQFQNNGVVDDSQLPKDRFSAERLKGVDSTLKIQPAKLEDSAVYLCASSLALLAGGSYNEQFFGPGTRLTVL.

The V call is TRBV20-1, the J call TRBJ2-7; 8 nucleotides align to TRBD1. Germline V gives CDR1 DFQATT, CDR2 SNEGSKA (reference sequence). V shed 4 bases, J shed 5 bases, and the junction held 7 bases outside the gene matches. The CDR3 runs to 13 residues. The CDR3 coding sequence is TGCAGTGCTAAATCCCGGACAGGGAACGAGCAGTACTTC. This codes for CSAKSRTGNEQYF.

The rearrangement uses TRBV12-3 or TRBV12-4 and TRBJ2-7; 14 positions match TRBD2. The J segment lost 3 bases and the V segment lost 6 bases, leaving 4 bases of the junction unmatched. The CDR3 runs 15 residues. DNA for the CDR3: TGTGCCAGCAGGGGGACTAGCGGGGGTTACTACGAGCAGTACTTC. This translates into CASRGTSGGYYEQYF.

The table lists this clonotype with a few counts. The chain uses TRBV5-1 and TRBJ1-2, with D perhaps TRBD1 (6 bases). Germline loops: CDR1 SGHRS, CDR2 YFSETQ. V lost 4 bases, J lost 4 bases, and 14 bases lay in between. The length of the CDR3 is 14 residues. The CDR3 loop reads CASSPHRDTYGYTF. For the CDR3, the DNA is TGCGCCAGCAGCCCCCACCGGGACACCTATGGCTACACCTTC.

The V and J genes are TRBV6-1 and TRBJ2-7; D is perhaps TRBD1 (6 bases). Trimming left V 4 bases short and J 1 base short, with 29 bases between. CDR1 MNHNS and CDR2 SASEGT come from the germline V gene. The CDR3 is made up of 20 amino acids. CDR3: CASSAGALGQGRLRSYEQYF. CDR3 sequence (DNA): TGTGCCAGCAGTGCAGGGGCTCTTGGGCAGGGGCGGCTCAGATCCTACGAGCAGTACTTC.

This clonotype was counted only a few times. The chain recombines TRBV5-1 with TRBJ2-1; a possible D gene is TRBD1 (5 bases). V was pared by 5 bases and J by 5 bases, with 14 bases between. Germline CDR1 reads SGHRS; CDR2 reads YFSETQ. The CDR3 is 14 amino acids. The DNA for the CDR3 is TGCGCCAGCAGTAGGCTAGGGGCCGACAATGAGCAGTTCTTC. This sequence encodes CASSRLGADNEQFF. Together with reference TRBV5-1 and TRBJ2-1, the CDR3 gives the full variable domain: KAGVTQTPRYLIKTRGQQVTLSCSPISGHRSVSWYQQTPGQGLQFLFEYFSETQRNKGNFPGRFSGRQFSNSRSEMNVSTLELGDSALYLCASSRLGADNEQFFGPGTRLTVL.

The gene calls are TRBV6-2 or TRBV6-3 and TRBJ1-1; TRBD1 aligns across 7 bases. With 7 bases clipped from V and 1 base from J, the junction kept 3 bases outside the gene matches. CDR1 is MNHEY and CDR2 is SVGEGT in the germline V gene. The CDR3 covers 13 residues. This CDR3 is CASKGAQNTEAFF. The DNA of the CDR3 is TGTGCCAGCAAGGGGGCCCAGAACACTGAAGCTTTCTTT.

The chain joins TRBV28 to TRBJ2-3; no clear D. The CDR3 is 11 amino acids. Trimming cost V 5 bases and J 7 bases, with 7 bases left between them. Germline CDR1 reads MDHEN; CDR2 reads SYDVKM. The CDR3 region has the DNA TGTGCCAGCAGTCCCCGCAATACGCAGTATTTT. Encoded protein: CASSPRNTQYF. The full variable domain, completed using reference TRBV28 and TRBJ2-3, is DVKVTQSSRYLVKRTGEKVFLECVQDMDHENMFWYRQDPGLGLRLIYFSYDVKMKEKGDIPEGYSVSREKKERFSLILESASTNQTSMYLCASSPRNTQYFGPGTRLTVL.

V usage is TRBV7-9 and J usage is TRBJ2-5; 10 bases are a match to TRBD2. The DNA end favors TRBJ2-7, so the J call may be wrong. CDR1 SEHNR and CDR2 FQNEAQ come from the germline V gene (reference sequence). This CDR3 spans 15 amino acids. CDR3 nucleotide sequence: TGTGCCAGCAGACCACCGGGACTAGCGACTGACGAGCAGTACTTC. It is translated as CASRPPGLATDEQYF.

This clonotype has only a few counts. The chain uses TRBV20-1 and TRBJ2-3, with D perhaps matching TRBD2 (5 bases). This CDR3 contains 14 residues. With 3 bases removed from V and 0 bases from J, the gap between germline ends came to 10 bases. Germline V gives CDR1 DFQATT, CDR2 SNEGSKA (reference sequence). Here the CDR3 reads CSASPSPSTDTQYF. CDR3 coding DNA: TGCAGTGCTAGTCCTAGCCCCAGCACAGATACGCAGTATTTT.

Many counts were recorded for this clonotype. The CDR3 sequence is CASSYRGAGSPLHF. The CDR3 coding sequence is TGTGCCAGCAGTTACAGGGGGGCGGGTTCACCCCTCCACTTT. The chain has TRBV6-5 and TRBJ1-6; D is possibly TRBD1 (6 bases). V lost 2 bases and J lost 9, with 11 bases in between. Germline CDR1 MNHEY, CDR2 SVGAGI. The CDR3 extends over 14 amino acids.

The chain joins TRBV28 to TRBJ2-3; D unclear. Trimming took off 7 bases at V and 2 bases at J, with 4 bases between the two ends. Germline CDR1 and CDR2: MDHEN and SYDVKM. The CDR3 consists of 11 residues. The CDR3 bases are TGTGCCAGCACCTACACAGATACGCAGTATTTT. Amino acids: CASTYTDTQYF.

V is TRBV21-1 and J is TRBJ2-1; the table's D call TRBD2 went unverified against the DNA. TRBV21-1 is a pseudogene locus. The CDR3 is made up of 19 amino acids. CDR3 loop: CASSNRRRLAGFAGLGQFF. CDR3 in DNA: TGTGCCAGCAGCAACAGACGACGACTAGCGGGATTCGCAGGTCTTGGGCAGTTCTTC.

This clonotype was counted at least ten times. The J gene is TRBJ2-1, the V gene TRBV5-1, with 7 positions matching TRBD2. The CDR3 length is 11 residues. Germline loops: CDR1 SGHRS, CDR2 YFSETQ. The V and J ends lost 2 bases and 10 bases, in that order; junction bases with no gene match: 0. CDR3 DNA sequence: TGCGCCAGCAGCTTAGCGGGAGAGCAGTTCTTC. Its protein product is CASSLAGEQFF.

The rearrangement links TRBV27 to TRBJ2-1; D gene uncertain. With 5 bases removed from V and 6 bases from J, the gap between germline ends came to 11 bases. Germline CDR1 reads MNHEY; CDR2 reads SMNVEV (reference sequence). There are 13 residues in the CDR3. CDR3 region: CASSLTRVNEQFF. DNA for the CDR3: TGTGCCAGCAGTCTTACACGGGTCAATGAGCAGTTCTTC.

The V gene is TRBV7-9, the J gene TRBJ2-3, with 12 bases identical to TRBD1. Trimming removed 4 bases from V and 1 base from J; junction bases left unmatched: 3. Looked up from germline, CDR1 is SEHNR and CDR2 is FQNEAQ (reference sequence). The length of the CDR3 is 16 residues. In nucleotides, the CDR3 is TGTGCCAGCAGCTGGGACAGGGGGCCCGGCACAGATACGCAGTATTTT. Translation: CASSWDRGPGTDTQYF.

This clonotype was counted between two and nine times. The chain combines TRBV20-1 with TRBJ2-6; D remains unclear. Trimming stripped 1 base from V and 0 bases from J, with 7 bases between. Germline V gene data show CDR1 as DFQATT and CDR2 as SNEGSKA (reference sequence). This CDR3 is 15 amino acids long. The CDR3 coding sequence is TGCAGTGCTAGAGTTGGGGTCTCTGGGGCCAACGTCCTGACTTTC. Translation: CSARVGVSGANVLTF.

The gene calls are TRBV28 and TRBJ2-5; TRBD1 matches at 9 bases. The CDR3 loop spans 14 amino acids. The V gene end was trimmed by 6 bases and the J gene end by 4 bases; junction bases not matched to a gene: 6. CDR1 MDHEN and CDR2 SYDVKM come from the germline V gene. CDR3 in DNA: TGTGCCAGCAGGCTTCCGGGACAGGGAGAGACCCAGTACTTC. Its protein product is CASRLPGQGETQYF.

The chain recombines TRBV7-2 with TRBJ2-3, with no clear D. The CDR3 runs to 13 residues. V was shortened by 4 bases and J by 4 bases, with 9 bases between the two germline ends. Germline CDR1 is SGHTA and CDR2 is FQGNSA. CDR3 sequence (DNA): TGTGCCAGCAGCTCCCACTTAGCAGATACGCAGTATTTT. Its protein is CASSSHLADTQYF.

V usage is TRBV7-3 and J usage is TRBJ1-5; D is perhaps TRBD1 (5 bases). V lost 1 base and J lost 5, with 18 bases in between. The CDR3 is 17 amino acids. Germline-derived CDR1 and CDR2 are SGHTA and FQGTGA. CDR3 nucleotide sequence: TGTGCCAGCAGCTTAATCGTCGGACACAGAGGTGATCAGCCCCAGCATTTT. The encoded protein is CASSLIVGHRGDQPQHF.

As for this clonotype: This may arise from a read error, as a much more abundant clone is one base away. This chain joins TRBV29-1 and TRBJ2-5, with 8 bases identical to TRBD2. Unmatched junction bases numbered 5, after V lost 3 bases and J lost 5 bases. Germline lookup yields CDR1 SQVTM and CDR2 ANQGSEA. The CDR3 runs 13 residues. The CDR3 loop reads CSVDRGGRETQYF. For the CDR3, the DNA is TGCAGCGTTGATCGGGGGGGTCGGGAGACCCAGTACTTC.

The chain carries TRBV5-1 and TRBJ2-1; 9 bases map to TRBD2. The CDR3 spans 15 residues. The germline V gene encodes CDR1 SGHRS and CDR2 YFSETQ. Trimming removed 1 base from V and 5 bases from J; junction bases left unmatched: 4. The CDR3 is CASSLSSGAHNEQFF. The CDR3 DNA reads as TGCGCCAGCAGCTTGTCTAGCGGGGCCCACAATGAGCAGTTCTTC.